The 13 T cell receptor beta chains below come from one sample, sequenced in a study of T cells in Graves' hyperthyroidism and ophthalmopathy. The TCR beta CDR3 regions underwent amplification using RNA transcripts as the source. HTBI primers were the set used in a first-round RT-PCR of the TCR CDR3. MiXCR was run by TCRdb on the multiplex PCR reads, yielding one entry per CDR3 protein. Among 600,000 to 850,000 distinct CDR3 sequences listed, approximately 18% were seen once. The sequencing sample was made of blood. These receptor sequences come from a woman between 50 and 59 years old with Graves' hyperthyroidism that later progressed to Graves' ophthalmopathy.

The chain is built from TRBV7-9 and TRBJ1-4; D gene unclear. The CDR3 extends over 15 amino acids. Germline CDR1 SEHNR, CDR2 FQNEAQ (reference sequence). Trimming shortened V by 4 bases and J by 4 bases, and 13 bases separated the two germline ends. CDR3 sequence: CASSSKGSINEKLFF. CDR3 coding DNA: TGTGCCAGCAGCTCAAAGGGAAGTATTAATGAAAAACTGTTTTTT.

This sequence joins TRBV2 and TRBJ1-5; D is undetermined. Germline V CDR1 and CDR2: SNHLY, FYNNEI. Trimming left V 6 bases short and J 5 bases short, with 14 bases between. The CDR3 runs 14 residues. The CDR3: CASSRDPEDQPQHF. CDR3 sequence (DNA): TGTGCCAGCAGCCGAGACCCGGAGGATCAGCCCCAGCATTTT.

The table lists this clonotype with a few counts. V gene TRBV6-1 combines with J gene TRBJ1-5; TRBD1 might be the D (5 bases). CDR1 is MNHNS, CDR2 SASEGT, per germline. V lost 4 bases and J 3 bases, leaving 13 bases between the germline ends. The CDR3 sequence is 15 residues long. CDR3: CASSGGGTPNQPQHF. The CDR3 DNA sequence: TGTGCCAGCAGTGGAGGAGGGACTCCCAATCAGCCCCAGCATTTT.

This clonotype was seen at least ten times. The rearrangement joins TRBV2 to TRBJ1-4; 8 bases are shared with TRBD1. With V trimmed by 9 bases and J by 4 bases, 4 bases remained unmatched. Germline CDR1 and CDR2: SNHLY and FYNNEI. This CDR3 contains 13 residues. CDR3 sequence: CASDRGLNEKLFF. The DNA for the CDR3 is TGTGCCAGTGACAGGGGTCTTAATGAAAAACTGTTTTTT.

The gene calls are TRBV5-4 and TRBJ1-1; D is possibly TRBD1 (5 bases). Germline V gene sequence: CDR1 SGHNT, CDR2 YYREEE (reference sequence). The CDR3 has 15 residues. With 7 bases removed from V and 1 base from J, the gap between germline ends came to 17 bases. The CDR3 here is CASHAPRGENTEAFF. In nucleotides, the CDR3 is TGTGCCAGCCACGCTCCTCGGGGGGAGAACACTGAAGCTTTCTTT. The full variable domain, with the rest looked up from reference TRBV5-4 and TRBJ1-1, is ETGVTQSPTHLIKTRGQQVTLRCSSQSGHNTVSWYQQALGQGPQFIFQYYREEENGRGNFPPRFSGLQFPNYSSELNVNALELDDSALYLCASHAPRGENTEAFFGQGTRLTVV.

The CDR3 loop is CASSIAGTSQYF. As DNA, the CDR3 is TGTGCCAGCAGTATCGCCGGGACGTCCCAGTACTTC. This chain uses TRBV27 with TRBJ2-5; perhaps D is TRBD1 or TRBD2 (5 bases each). In germline, CDR1 is MNHEY, CDR2 SMNVEV (reference sequence). Trimming left V 5 bases short and J 9 bases short, with 13 bases between. The CDR3 has 12 amino acids.

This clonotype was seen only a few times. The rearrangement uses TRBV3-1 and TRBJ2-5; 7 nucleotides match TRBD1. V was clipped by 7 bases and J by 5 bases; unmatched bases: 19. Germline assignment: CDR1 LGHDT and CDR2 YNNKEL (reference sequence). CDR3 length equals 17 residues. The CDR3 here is CASTRKLGTGEYETQYF. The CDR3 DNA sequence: TGTGCCAGCACCCGGAAATTGGGTACAGGGGAATATGAGACCCAGTACTTC.

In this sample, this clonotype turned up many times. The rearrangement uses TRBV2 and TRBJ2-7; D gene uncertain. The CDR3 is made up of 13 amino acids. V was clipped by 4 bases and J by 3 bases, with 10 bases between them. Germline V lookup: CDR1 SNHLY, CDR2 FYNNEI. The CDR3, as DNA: TGTGCCAGCAGTGGGTTGCTCTACTACGAGCAGTACTTC. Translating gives CASSGLLYYEQYF.

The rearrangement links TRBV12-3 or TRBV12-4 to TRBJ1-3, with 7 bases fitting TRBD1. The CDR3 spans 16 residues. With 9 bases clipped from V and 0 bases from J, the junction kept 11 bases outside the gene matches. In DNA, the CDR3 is TGTGCCAGTACACCGACAGGGACCCGCTCTGGAAACACCATATATTTT. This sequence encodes CASTPTGTRSGNTIYF.

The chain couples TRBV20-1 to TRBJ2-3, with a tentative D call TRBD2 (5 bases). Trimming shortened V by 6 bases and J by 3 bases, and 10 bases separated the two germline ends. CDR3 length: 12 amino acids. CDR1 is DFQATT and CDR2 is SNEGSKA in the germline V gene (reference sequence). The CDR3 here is CSAREETDTQYF. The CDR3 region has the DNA TGCAGTGCCCGGGAAGAGACAGATACGCAGTATTTT.

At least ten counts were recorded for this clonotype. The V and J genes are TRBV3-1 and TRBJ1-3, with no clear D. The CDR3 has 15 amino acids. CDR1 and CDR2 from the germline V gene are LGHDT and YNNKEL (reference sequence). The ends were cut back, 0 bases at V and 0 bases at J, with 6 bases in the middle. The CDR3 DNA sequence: TGTGCCAGCAGCCAAGATTCCAGCTCTGGAAACACCATATATTTT. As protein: CASSQDSSSGNTIYF.

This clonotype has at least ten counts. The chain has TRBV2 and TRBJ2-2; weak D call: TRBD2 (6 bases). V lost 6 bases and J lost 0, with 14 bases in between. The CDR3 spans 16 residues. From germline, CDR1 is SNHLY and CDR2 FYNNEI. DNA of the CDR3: TGTGCCAGCAGCCGCCTAGCGCCCGCGAACACCGGGGAGCTGTTTTTT. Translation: CASSRLAPANTGELFF.

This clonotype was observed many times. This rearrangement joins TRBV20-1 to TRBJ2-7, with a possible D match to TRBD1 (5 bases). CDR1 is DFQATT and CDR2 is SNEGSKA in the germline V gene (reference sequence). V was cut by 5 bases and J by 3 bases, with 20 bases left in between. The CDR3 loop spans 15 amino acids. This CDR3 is CSALTGPWVYYEQYF. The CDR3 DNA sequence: TGCAGTGCTTTAACAGGTCCTTGGGTCTACTACGAGCAGTACTTC.